The 30 T cell receptor beta chains below all came from one sample that was sequenced in a study of human T cells and chemical hapten exposure. Documented time point: patch test 1, 2 weeks after DPC sensitization. The treatment here: therapeutic diphenylcyclopropenone sensitization with weekly scalp DPC. MiXCR, applied by TCRdb to the RACE reads, yields one record per CDR3 protein. Among some 170,000 distinct CDR3 sequences, around 22% were seen once, and the ten largest hold about 7%. The input for sequencing was whole blood, taken in connection with sensitization to the hapten diphenylcyclopropenone (DPC). These receptors were collected from a woman between 45 and 60 years old with alopecia areata. Some clones in this sample may be carry-over from other donors' samples.

The V and J genes are TRBV5-1 and TRBJ1-6, with 8 bases identical to TRBD1. The germline gives CDR1 SGHRS, CDR2 YFSETQ. The CDR3 contains 15 residues. V was pared by 4 bases and J by 6 bases, with 6 bases of the junction left unmatched. CDR3: CASSGQGEANSPLHF. Here the CDR3 DNA reads TGCGCCAGCAGCGGACAGGGTGAAGCTAATTCACCCCTCCACTTT.

The chain has TRBV11-2 and TRBJ2-1, with 7 nucleotides matching TRBD2. Per germline, CDR1 SGHAT and CDR2 FQNNGV. This CDR3 spans 16 amino acids. Trimming cost V 3 bases and J 4 bases; bases outside gene matches: 9. The CDR3 loop is CASSFSLAEIYNEQFF. The CDR3 nucleotides are TGTGCCAGCAGCTTCTCGCTAGCGGAGATATACAATGAGCAGTTCTTC.

This clonotype was seen only a few times. The chain combines TRBV9 with TRBJ1-3; possible D gene TRBD1, 5 bases. Trimming removed 6 bases from V and 0 bases from J, with 13 bases in between. Germline lookup yields CDR1 SGDLS and CDR2 YYNGEE. The CDR3 sequence is 15 residues long. The CDR3 reads CASTPRAISGNTIYF. CDR3 DNA sequence: TGTGCCAGCACCCCCAGGGCCATCTCTGGAAACACCATATATTTT.

This clonotype was observed a few times. V and J are TRBV30 and TRBJ2-3; 10 bases fit TRBD2. The germline V gene has CDR1 GTSNPN and CDR2 SVGIG (reference sequence). The CDR3 contains 16 residues. V was pared by 2 bases and J by 3 bases, with 8 bases of the junction left unmatched. The CDR3 region is CAWSISLAGVTDTQYF. The DNA of the CDR3 is TGTGCCTGGAGTATAAGCCTAGCGGGGGTAACAGATACGCAGTATTTT.

The V gene is TRBV19, the J gene TRBJ2-3; 8 bases align to TRBD2. V lost 6 bases and J lost 6; bases outside the gene matches: 8. Germline CDR1 LNHDA, CDR2 SQIVND (reference sequence). The CDR3 has 14 residues. The CDR3 sequence is CASSVRASGDTQYF. Written as DNA, the CDR3 is TGTGCCAGTAGCGTCCGGGCTAGCGGGGATACGCAGTATTTT.

This clonotype was counted at least ten times. V usage is TRBV19 and J usage is TRBJ1-2; D perhaps matches TRBD1 (5 bases). Trimming pared 5 bases from V and 6 bases from J, leaving 13 bases between. The CDR3 length is 13 residues. Germline V gene lookup returns CDR1 LNHDA and CDR2 SQIVND (reference sequence). CDR3 sequence: CASSGGPGDGYTF. The CDR3 nucleotides are TGTGCCAGTAGTGGGGGACCCGGAGATGGCTACACCTTC.

This clonotype was counted between two and nine times. This chain connects TRBV5-1 to TRBJ2-1; the match to TRBD2 covers 10 bases. Per the germline V gene, CDR1 is SGHRS and CDR2 is YFSETQ. This CDR3 comprises 16 residues. J was trimmed by 4 bases and V by 4 bases; bases with no gene match: 8. The CDR3 sequence: CASSPASGRVYNEQFF. The DNA for the CDR3 is TGCGCCAGCAGCCCGGCGAGCGGGAGGGTTTACAATGAGCAGTTCTTC. Full variable domain (remainder filled in from reference TRBV5-1 and TRBJ2-1): KAGVTQTPRYLIKTRGQQVTLSCSPISGHRSVSWYQQTPGQGLQFLFEYFSETQRNKGNFPGRFSGRQFSNSRSEMNVSTLELGDSALYLCASSPASGRVYNEQFFGPGTRLTVL.

The table lists this clonotype with a few counts. This chain joins TRBV5-4 and TRBJ2-1; a possible D gene is TRBD2 (6 bases). Germline values: CDR1 SGHNT, CDR2 YYREEE (reference sequence). V was clipped by 2 bases and J by 1 base, with 13 bases between them. The CDR3 extends over 16 amino acids. CDR3 bases: TGTGCCAGCAGCTTTGGAGGGCCGGGGTCCTACAATGAGCAGTTCTTC. As protein: CASSFGGPGSYNEQFF.

This chain links TRBV3-1 with TRBJ1-4, with no clear D. This CDR3 spans 12 amino acids. V lost 6 bases and J lost 7, with 9 bases in between. Germline assignment: CDR1 LGHDT and CDR2 YNNKEL (reference sequence). Written as DNA, the CDR3 is TGTGCCAGCAGTACACCTACTGAAAAACTGTTTTTT. Its translation: CASSTPTEKLFF.

This clonotype was observed a single time. The chain recombines TRBV20-1 with TRBJ2-5; D possibly corresponds to TRBD1 (6 bases). In germline, CDR1 is DFQATT, CDR2 SNEGSKA (reference sequence). The CDR3 loop spans 14 amino acids. The germline V and J ends were trimmed by 6 bases and 5 bases, with 19 bases remaining between them. This CDR3 reads CSANTGKGLETQYF. CDR3 nucleotides: TGCAGTGCCAACACAGGGAAGGGCCTGGAGACCCAGTACTTC.

This chain joins TRBV6-2 or TRBV6-3 and TRBJ2-1; the match to TRBD2 covers 7 bases. V was clipped by 6 bases and J by 0 bases; unmatched bases: 5. Germline V CDR1 and CDR2: MNHEY, SVGEGT. This CDR3 has 15 amino acids. CDR3 in DNA: TGTGCCAGCAGACCCCTAGCGGACTCCTACAATGAGCAGTTCTTC. Its translation is CASRPLADSYNEQFF.

This clonotype was detected only a few times. The gene calls are TRBV10-3 and TRBJ1-2; D is ambiguous. This CDR3 region has 14 residues. The germline V gene has CDR1 ENHRY and CDR2 SYGVKD. Trimming cost V 6 bases and J 7 bases, with 18 bases left between them. The CDR3 sequence is CAISPEHTISGYTF. DNA of the CDR3: TGTGCCATCAGCCCGGAACACACAATTAGTGGCTACACCTTC.

The chain joins TRBV7-9 to TRBJ2-2; D uncertain. Germline CDR1 and CDR2: SEHNR and FQNEAQ (reference sequence). The CDR3 contains 15 residues. V lost 2 bases and J lost 2, with 9 bases in between. CDR3 amino acids: CASSLPTDNTGELFF. Written as DNA, the CDR3 is TGTGCCAGCAGCTTACCAACGGACAACACCGGGGAGCTGTTTTTT.

The chain is built from TRBV12-3 or TRBV12-4 and TRBJ2-5; 8 bases match TRBD2. The CDR3 has 14 residues. Trimming at V came to 3 bases and at J to 3 bases, leaving 3 bases not matched to a gene. The CDR3 DNA reads as TGTGCCAGCAGTTTGCGGGGGGTCGAAGAGACCCAGTACTTC. It specifies CASSLRGVEETQYF.

The chain couples TRBV5-1 to TRBJ2-1; D is perhaps TRBD2 (5 bases). In germline, CDR1 is SGHRS, CDR2 YFSETQ. V was shortened by 0 bases and J by 3 bases, with 13 bases between the two germline ends. The CDR3 sequence is 16 residues long. The CDR3 here is CASSLGSHGNYNEQFF. DNA of the CDR3: TGCGCCAGCAGCTTGGGGTCCCACGGGAACTACAATGAGCAGTTCTTC.

The rearrangement links TRBV11-2 to TRBJ2-7; TRBD2 agrees at 7 bases. CDR1 and CDR2 (germline): SGHAT, FQNNGV. The CDR3 has 13 residues. The junction had 4 bases not matched to a gene; V was cut back by 2 bases and J by 6 bases. Here the CDR3 DNA reads TGTGCCAGCAGCTTATTGGGGGGGTTCGAGCAGTACTTC. Translation: CASSLLGGFEQYF. Using reference TRBV11-2 and TRBJ2-7 for the parts outside the CDR3, the full variable domain is EAGVAQSPRYKIIEKRQSVAFWCNPISGHATLYWYQQILGQGPKLLIQFQNNGVVDDSQLPKDRFSAERLKGVDSTLKIQPAKLEDSAVYLCASSLLGGFEQYFGPGTRLTVT.

The chain links TRBV7-9 to TRBJ2-5; D assignment may be TRBD1 or TRBD2 (5 bases each). The germline gives CDR1 SEHNR, CDR2 FQNEAQ (reference sequence). The CDR3 runs to 15 residues. Trimming pared 5 bases from V and 2 bases from J, leaving 15 bases between. The CDR3, as DNA: TGTGCCAGCAGCCCCGAGGGACGTCCGCAAGAGACCCAGTACTTC. Its translation: CASSPEGRPQETQYF.

The V and J genes are TRBV5-1 and TRBJ1-1; D is perhaps TRBD1 (5 bases). Deletions cut 7 bases from V and 4 bases from J, with 11 bases between. This CDR3 contains 12 residues. The germline V gene has CDR1 SGHRS and CDR2 YFSETQ. The chain's CDR3 is CASRQGGTEAFF. The CDR3 coding sequence is TGCGCCAGCCGTCAGGGAGGCACTGAAGCTTTCTTT.

The rearrangement uses TRBV7-3 and TRBJ2-5; 7 nucleotides line up with TRBD1. The V and J ends lost 5 bases and 1 base, in that order; junction bases with no gene match: 4. The CDR3 runs 14 residues. Per germline, CDR1 SGHTA and CDR2 FQGTGA. CDR3 amino acids: CASSRQGRQETQYF. The CDR3 DNA reads TGTGCCAGCAGCCGACAGGGCCGCCAAGAGACCCAGTACTTC.

This rearrangement joins TRBV11-2 to TRBJ2-6; tentatively, D is TRBD1 (6 bases). Germline-derived CDR1 and CDR2 are SGHAT and FQNNGV. V lost 1 base and J 3 bases, leaving 16 bases between the germline ends. The CDR3 runs 18 residues. The CDR3 DNA follows: TGTGCCAGCAGCTTAGGCTTGCCAGGGGAACGTGGGGCCAACGTCCTGACTTTC. Its translation is CASSLGLPGERGANVLTF.

This chain uses TRBV29-1 with TRBJ2-1; TRBD1 is a possible D gene (6 bases). There are 11 residues in the CDR3. Germline CDR1 reads SQVTM; CDR2 reads ANQGSEA. Between the trimmed V and J ends, which lost 3 bases and 12 bases, there was a span of 12 bases. The CDR3 DNA is TGCAGCGTTGATGTCCCGGACAGGCAGTTCTTC. Its translation is CSVDVPDRQFF.

This clonotype showed up just a few times. The V call is TRBV6-5, the J call TRBJ1-2; TRBD1 might be the D (6 bases). CDR3 length equals 13 residues. The V and J ends lost 5 bases and 8 bases respectively, with 15 bases between them. Germline assignment: CDR1 MNHEY and CDR2 SVGAGI. CDR3: CASSLLGGQGYTF. DNA for the CDR3: TGTGCCAGCAGTCTCCTGGGGGGCCAGGGCTACACCTTC.

This clonotype was seen repeatedly, ten times or more. Here the CDR3 DNA reads TGTGCCAGCTCACCAAAACTAGCGGGCCCCTACGAGCAGTACTTC. Translating gives CASSPKLAGPYEQYF. This rearrangement joins TRBV18 to TRBJ2-7, with 9 bases that match TRBD2. The germline gives CDR1 KGHSH, CDR2 LQKENI. V shed 2 bases, J shed 2 bases, and the junction held 4 bases outside the gene matches. This CDR3 is 15 amino acids long.

This clonotype appeared many times. The chain is built from TRBV12-3 or TRBV12-4 and TRBJ2-5; TRBD1 aligns across 9 bases. After removal of 2 bases from V and 4 bases from J, the junction contained 5 bases not matched to a gene. The CDR3 has 15 amino acids. CDR3 amino acids: CASSLTGTGIETQYF. The CDR3 nucleotides read TGTGCCAGCAGTTTAACCGGGACAGGGATAGAGACCCAGTACTTC.

This clonotype was counted between two and nine times. This chain connects TRBV20-1 to TRBJ2-1; 13 nucleotides line up with TRBD2. V lost 5 bases, J lost 7 bases, and 8 bases stayed unmatched. This CDR3 is 15 amino acids long. Germline CDR1 is DFQATT and CDR2 is SNEGSKA (reference sequence). DNA of the CDR3: TGCAGTGCTCGCTTACCGGGACTAGCGGGAAATGAGCAGTTCTTC. Amino acid sequence: CSARLPGLAGNEQFF.

This clonotype was counted between two and nine times. J is TRBJ1-4 and V is TRBV15; 7 nucleotides match TRBD1. With 3 bases clipped from V and 5 bases from J, the junction kept 9 bases outside the gene matches. CDR3 length: 16 residues. Per the germline V gene, CDR1 is LNHNV and CDR2 is YYDKDF (reference sequence). The CDR3 nucleotides are TGTGCCACCAGCAGGATTAGACAGGGAGGAAATGAAAAACTGTTTTTT. Translated: CATSRIRQGGNEKLFF.

This clonotype was seen a handful of times. The rearrangement links TRBV7-2 to TRBJ2-1; D is unclear. Trimming stripped 1 base from V and 12 bases from J, with 13 bases between. This CDR3 region has 13 residues. Germline V gene lookup returns CDR1 SGHTA and CDR2 FQGNSA. CDR3 in amino acids: CASSLESSLTQFF. CDR3 DNA: TGTGCCAGCAGCTTAGAGTCTTCCCTTACGCAGTTCTTC.

The chain links TRBV2 to TRBJ2-1, with 14 positions matching TRBD2. The CDR3 contains 15 residues. V lost 1 base, J lost 10 bases, and 3 bases stayed unmatched. The V gene's germline CDR1 is SNHLY and CDR2 FYNNEI. The CDR3 sequence is CASSEGTSGRREQFF. CDR3 nucleotides: TGTGCCAGCAGTGAAGGGACTAGCGGGAGGAGGGAGCAGTTCTTC.

V gene TRBV20-1 combines with J gene TRBJ1-4, with unresolved D. The germline CDR1 and CDR2 sequences are DFQATT and SNEGSKA (reference sequence). The V end lost 0 bases, the J end lost 4 bases, and 12 bases lay between the germline ends. CDR3 length: 15 residues. CDR3 DNA sequence: TGCAGTGCTAGAGATCTTGGGAACAGTAATGAAAAACTGTTTTTT. As protein: CSARDLGNSNEKLFF.

This clonotype showed up just a few times. This sequence joins TRBV4-2 and TRBJ2-1; 9 nucleotides match TRBD2. Germline V gene data show CDR1 as LGHNA and CDR2 as YNFKEQ. J lost 1 base, V lost 2 bases, and 6 bases had no gene match. The CDR3 length is 17 residues. The CDR3: CASSQRAGGLSYNEQFF. The CDR3 region has the DNA TGTGCCAGCAGCCAAAGAGCGGGAGGACTTTCCTACAATGAGCAGTTCTTC.